Included here is one T cell receptor beta chain sequence, with context. This entry is derived from a study of shared clonotypes between healthy human individuals. TCRdb keeps only in-frame clones here, not all; method: immunoSEQ multiplex PCR. The sample yields fewer than 1.4 million clones, about four fifths seen once. Recent vaccinations or acute infections were absent in the healthy HIV-negative adult donors. V lost 3 bases and J 2 bases, leaving 7 bases between the germline ends. The V gene's germline CDR1 is ENHRY and CDR2 SYGVKD. The CDR3 has 13 residues. The sequence came from a young man in good health. Some clones in this sample may be carry-over from other donors' samples. What was sequenced was memory CD4+ T cells from PBMCs. Noted subset: CD45RA-negative fraction. The rearrangement uses TRBV10-3 and TRBJ1-2, with no clear D. This CDR3 reads CAISEQPNYGYTF. Here the CDR3 DNA reads TGTGCCATCAGTGAACAGCCAAACTATGGCTACACCTTC.